This TCR beta chain was captured by sequencing in a study of blood T cell repertoires in COVID-19. Looking at the study overall: From T cells, B-cell-depleted T cells, or PBMCs came the material, which was cDNA or gDNA.

Original methodology: How many nucleated cells were present was estimated from reference gene primer amplification. The data were produced by immunoSEQ multiplex PCR, yet TCRdb's version contains in-frame clones alone and is incomplete. The V and J calls and the clone size are those of that table, but D and trimming were determined from the DNA. This table holds about 370,000 clones, around 91% found once. This CDR3 is built from 14 residues. The V and J ends lost 5 bases and 0 bases respectively, with 10 bases between them. The germline gives CDR1 SGHVS, CDR2 FQNEAQ. The rearrangement joins TRBV7-8 to TRBJ1-1; D possibly corresponds to TRBD1 (6 bases). The sequenced material came from peripheral blood. This receptor was taken from a man aged 18-30 years with active or convalescent COVID-19. CDR3 sequence reads: CASSGGHMNTEAFF. CDR3 sequence (DNA): TGTGCCAGCAGCGGGGGACATATGAACACTGAAGCTTTCTTT.